This is a list of T cell receptor beta chains from one sample in a study of T cell responses to AZD1222 COVID-19 vaccine. Libraries were prepared by immunoSEQ multiplex PCR; TCRdb keeps only in-frame clonotypes and omits some of them. The table shows about 35,000 clones, with 65% to 90% occurring only once. The sample consisted of peripheral blood, taken 28 days after the second AZD1222 dose. The receptors were sampled from an adult who received the AZD1222 COVID-19 vaccine. Both conserved end residues are part of each CDR3. D genes are given only for firm matches. Clone size, where shown, is once, few, many, or a class for clones that have expanded.

clone_size,v_call,cdr3_length,j_call,d_call,cdr3_nt,cdr3_aa
-,TRBV15,13,TRBJ2-7,-,TGTGCCACCAGCAGAGATCAAGCCTACGAGCAGTACTTC,CATSRDQAYEQYF
-,TRBV5-4,12,TRBJ1-5,-,TGTGCCAGCAGCTTCTGGGGTCAGCCCCAGCATTTT,CASSFWGQPQHF
-,TRBV9,17,TRBJ1-3,TRBD1,TGTGCCAGCAGCGGATCTGGACAGGGAATCTCTGGAAACACCATATATTTT,CASSGSGQGISGNTIYF
few,TRBV11-1,11,TRBJ1-1,-,TGTGCCAGCAGCTTAGATGATGAAGCTTTCTTT,CASSLDDEAFF
-,TRBV7-2,15,TRBJ2-1,TRBD2,TGTGCCAGCACCCTCCGACTAGCGGGGTACAATGAGCAGTTCTTC,CASTLRLAGYNEQFF
once,TRBV12-3/TRBV12-4,13,TRBJ1-1,-,TGTGCCAGCAGAGTCGGACAGCCCACTGAAGCTTTCTTT,CASRVGQPTEAFF
-,TRBV7-2,17,TRBJ2-1,TRBD2,TGTGCCAGCAGCACAAACCTCGGGACTAGCGGCAACAATGAGCAGTTCTTC,CASSTNLGTSGNNEQFF
-,TRBV7-2,16,TRBJ1-5,-,TGTGCCAGCAGCTCCTCGGGTTCTGGGGAGGGGCAGCCCCAGCATTTT,CASSSSGSGEGQPQHF
once,TRBV3-1/TRBV3-2,14,TRBJ2-7,TRBD2,TGTGCCAGCAGCCTAGCGGGGGGAACCTACGAGCAGTACTTC,CASSLAGGTYEQYF
few,TRBV19,15,TRBJ1-2,-,TGTGCCAGTAGTATGGGCCTTAGGGCAGGGACTGGCTACACCTTC,CASSMGLRAGTGYTF
-,TRBV12-3/TRBV12-4,13,TRBJ1-5,TRBD1,TGTGCCAGCAGCCTAGACAGGGGACAGCCCCAGCATTTT,CASSLDRGQPQHF
-,TRBV29-1,13,TRBJ1-2,TRBD1,TGCAGCGTTGAAACAGGGGGGAGCTATGGCTACACCTTC,CSVETGGSYGYTF
-,TRBV2,14,TRBJ2-5,-,TGTGCCAGCGGGGGGAGGGGGCTACAAGAGACCCAGTACTTC,CASGGRGLQETQYF